These T cell receptor beta chains were read from a single sample in a study of shared clonotypes between healthy human individuals. Data came from immunoSEQ multiplex PCR; TCRdb stores just in-frame clones and leaves some out. The table shows 150,000 to 200,000 clones, with 66% occurring only once. The specimen was memory CD4+ T cells sorted from blood. The source is a man aged 25 to 45 in good health. Both conserved end residues are part of each CDR3. The D gene is left open where the match is weak. The size of a clone is reported for some rows only, either as once, few or many, or as a class for expanded clones.

TRBV5-8,once,.,TRBJ1-5,TGTGCCAGCAGCTCTAACAGTCGCAATCAGCCCCAGCATTTT,CASSSNSRNQPQHF
TRBV2,.,TRBD1,TRBJ1-1,TGTGCCAGCAGAAACAGGGGGACCACTGAAGCTTTCTTT,CASRNRGTTEAFF
TRBV30,.,TRBD1,TRBJ1-3,TGTGCCTGGGGACAGGGGTTGAGCGGAAACACCATATATTTT,CAWGQGLSGNTIYF
TRBV5-4,.,TRBD1,TRBJ2-6,TGTGCCAGCAGCCCCGGACAGGGGATGAATGGGGCCAACGTCCTGACTTTC,CASSPGQGMNGANVLTF
TRBV10-3,.,TRBD1,TRBJ2-5,TGTGCCATCAGTGAGTCGAGAGTCGCGGACAGGGGGTTGGAGACCCAGTACTTC,CAISESRVADRGLETQYF
TRBV7-8,.,.,TRBJ2-3,TGTGCCAGCAGCTTACAGTCAGATACGCAGTATTTT,CASSLQSDTQYF
TRBV14,few,TRBD1,TRBJ1-1,TGTGCCAGCAGCCATAGGACAGGGGTTGGGGGGAACACTGAAGCTTTCTTT,CASSHRTGVGGNTEAFF
TRBV7-2,many,.,TRBJ2-5,TGTGCCAGCAGCTTGCGACAGGCCCGCGAAGAGACCCAGTACTTC,CASSLRQAREETQYF
TRBV6-5,.,.,TRBJ2-5,TGTGCCAGCAGTTACGCGAAGGTGGGCGGGGAGACCCAGTACTTC,CASSYAKVGGETQYF
TRBV7-3,.,.,TRBJ2-2,TGTGCCAGCAGCCGACGACCGAACACCGGGGAGCTGTTTTTT,CASSRRPNTGELFF
TRBV18,few,TRBD1,TRBJ1-2,TGTGCCAGCTCACCGGGACAGCAGAACTATGGCTACACCTTC,CASSPGQQNYGYTF
TRBV19,.,.,TRBJ1-5,TGTGCCAGTACGGCGCCCTATAGCAATCAGCCCCAGCATTTT,CASTAPYSNQPQHF
TRBV5-6,.,.,TRBJ2-7,TGTGCCAGCAGCATTATAGGGCTAGCCAAATCTAACTACGAGCAGTACTTC,CASSIIGLAKSNYEQYF
TRBV29-1,few,.,TRBJ1-2,TGCAGCGTAAACGAGGGGGGCTATGGCTACACCTTC,CSVNEGGYGYTF
TRBV7-3,few,TRBD2,TRBJ2-1,TGTGCCAGCAGCTCGGATTCAGCGGGAGTCGGGAATGAGCAGTTCTTC,CASSSDSAGVGNEQFF
TRBV29-1,.,TRBD1,TRBJ1-4,TGCAGCGTTGCCCGCAGGGGGAATGAAAAACTGTTTTTT,CSVARRGNEKLFF
TRBV19,many,.,TRBJ1-5,TGTGCCAGTCGTACGGGGGATAGCAATCAGCCCCAGCATTTT,CASRTGDSNQPQHF
TRBV14,.,TRBD2,TRBJ2-1,TGTGCCAGCAGCCCTTCTCCGGGACTAGCGGTATCCTACAATGAGCAGTTCTTC,CASSPSPGLAVSYNEQFF
TRBV9,.,.,TRBJ2-7,TGTGCCAGCAGCGCAGACCTGGGAAGGGAGCAGTACTTC,CASSADLGREQYF
TRBV11-2,.,.,TRBJ2-5,TGTGCCAGCAGCAGATACAGGGAAGGAGAGACCCAGTACTTC,CASSRYREGETQYF
TRBV10-2,.,TRBD1,TRBJ2-5,TGCGCCAGCAGTTGGGACAGGGGCTTAGAGACCCAGTACTTC,CASSWDRGLETQYF
TRBV28,.,TRBD1,TRBJ2-7,TGTGCCAGCAGTTTACCCTTGGACAGGGGCGGCTACGAGCAGTACTTC,CASSLPLDRGGYEQYF
TRBV18,many,.,TRBJ1-5,TGTGCCAGCTCACCAACGGACGGTCAGCCCCAGCATTTT,CASSPTDGQPQHF
TRBV5-5,.,.,TRBJ1-1,TGTGCCAGCAGACCCGATATAATGAACACTGAAGCTTTCTTT,CASRPDIMNTEAFF
TRBV11-3,.,.,TRBJ2-2,TGTGCCAGCAGCTTAGAGGAGGGAGGGGAGCTGTTTTTT,CASSLEEGGELFF